A single sample gave rise to the 14 T cell receptor beta chains below, sequenced in a study of CD8+ T cells in alopecia areata. Once RNA had been extracted, it was reverse transcribed into cDNA to act as the sequencing template. The table came from immunoSEQ multiplex PCR; TCRdb's copy has only in-frame clones and leaves some out. Of roughly 170,000 clones in the sample, about 60% were seen once. The specimen comprised CD4+ T cells sorted from blood, sampled at week 0. These receptor sequences come from a human donor with alopecia areata.

V is TRBV5-1 and J is TRBJ2-6; D remains unclear. CDR3 length: 16 residues. CDR1 SGHRS and CDR2 YFSETQ come from the germline V gene. V was trimmed by 1 base and J by 0 bases, leaving 8 bases between them. The CDR3 region is CASSLHSISGANVLTF. CDR3 nucleotide sequence: TGCGCCAGCAGCTTGCACAGCATCTCTGGGGCCAACGTCCTGACTTTC.

This clone was observed many times. This chain links TRBV6-6 with TRBJ1-1; D is possibly TRBD1 (6 bases). The V and J ends lost 4 bases and 5 bases respectively, with 14 bases between them. This CDR3 is 14 amino acids long. Germline V CDR1 and CDR2: MNHNY, SVGAGI (reference sequence). The CDR3: CASSLGGRRTEAFF. The CDR3 DNA is TGTGCCAGCAGTTTGGGGGGGCGCCGAACTGAAGCTTTCTTT.

The V gene is TRBV6-1, the J gene TRBJ2-7; TRBD1 agrees at 7 bases. Looked up from germline, CDR1 is MNHNS and CDR2 is SASEGT. CDR3 length equals 15 residues. J was trimmed by 2 bases and V by 2 bases; bases with no gene match: 6. CDR3: CASSETGTATYEQYF. The CDR3 nucleotides are TGTGCCAGCAGTGAAACCGGGACAGCCACCTACGAGCAGTACTTC.

This clone has only a few counts. The chain is built from TRBV7-2 and TRBJ1-1; maybe TRBD1 (5 bases). Germline CDR1 and CDR2: SGHTA and FQGNSA. The ends were cut back, 5 bases at V and 7 bases at J, with 14 bases in the middle. The CDR3 extends over 13 amino acids. The CDR3 is CASSPGRGGEAFF. The CDR3 DNA reads as TGTGCCAGCAGCCCGGGACGGGGCGGTGAAGCTTTCTTT.

The chain carries TRBV7-2 and TRBJ1-2; D unresolved. Per the germline V gene, CDR1 is SGHTA and CDR2 is FQGNSA. The CDR3 has 13 amino acids. V was cut by 5 bases and J by 0 bases, with 7 bases left in between. The CDR3 sequence is CASSRTPNYGYTF. Here the CDR3 DNA reads TGTGCCAGCAGCAGGACGCCTAACTATGGCTACACCTTC.

The chain uses TRBV15 and TRBJ2-5; D is perhaps TRBD1 (5 bases). CDR1 is LNHNV and CDR2 is YYDKDF in the germline V gene (reference sequence). The CDR3 loop spans 13 amino acids. V shed 0 bases and J shed 5 bases, with 7 bases lying between them. The chain's CDR3 is CATSRDRVETQYF. The CDR3 nucleotides read TGTGCCACCAGCAGAGACAGGGTTGAGACCCAGTACTTC.

The chain joins TRBV25-1 to TRBJ2-7, with D unresolved. CDR1 MGHDK and CDR2 SYGVNS come from the germline V gene. V was trimmed by 5 bases and J by 5 bases, leaving 7 bases between them. This CDR3 has 11 residues. CDR3 sequence: CASSRLNEQYF. The DNA for the CDR3 is TGTGCCAGCAGTCGACTTAACGAGCAGTACTTC.

This clone was found once. The chain joins TRBV9 to TRBJ2-7; TRBD2 matches at 9 bases. Trimming removed 3 bases from V and 7 bases from J; junction bases left unmatched: 5. The CDR3 loop spans 13 amino acids. Germline V gene lookup returns CDR1 SGDLS and CDR2 YYNGEE. CDR3 DNA sequence: TGTGCCAGCAGCGCGACACTAGCGGGTGAGCAGTACTTC. It is translated as CASSATLAGEQYF.

The sample holds one count of this clone. The V and J genes are TRBV6-5 and TRBJ1-2, with D perhaps matching TRBD1 (5 bases). V was pared by 3 bases and J by 8 bases, with 13 bases between. The germline V gene encodes CDR1 MNHEY and CDR2 SVGAGI. The CDR3 sequence is 13 residues long. CDR3 nucleotide sequence: TGTGCCAGCAGTTATACACTAGGGGACGGCTACACCTTC. Protein sequence: CASSYTLGDGYTF.

The chain has TRBV4-2 and TRBJ1-3; D gene ambiguous. This CDR3 has 15 residues. In germline, CDR1 is LGHNA, CDR2 YNFKEQ. Trimming removed 3 bases from V and 0 bases from J, with 9 bases in between. Here the CDR3 DNA reads TGTGCCAGCAGCCAGCGGTCGTTCTCTGGAAACACCATATATTTT. Translating it yields CASSQRSFSGNTIYF.

The V gene is TRBV7-9, the J gene TRBJ1-6, with D perhaps TRBD1 (5 bases). CDR1 SEHNR and CDR2 FQNEAQ come from the germline V gene (reference sequence). Trimming stripped 5 bases from V and 6 bases from J, with 17 bases between. This CDR3 is built from 16 residues. The chain's CDR3 is CASSQSRQNLNSPLHF. CDR3 sequence (DNA): TGTGCCAGCAGCCAGTCCAGACAGAATCTTAATTCACCCCTCCACTTT.

The chain uses TRBV7-6 and TRBJ2-5; 7 bases line up with TRBD1. CDR1 and CDR2 from the germline V gene are SGHVS and FNYEAQ. V was clipped by 3 bases and J by 2 bases; unmatched bases: 0. This CDR3 has 13 amino acids. The CDR3 loop is CASSLGQQETQYF. DNA for the CDR3: TGTGCCAGCAGCTTGGGACAGCAAGAGACCCAGTACTTC. Complete variable domain (other parts from reference TRBV7-6 and TRBJ2-5): GAGVSQSPRYKVTKRGQDVALRCDPISGHVSLYWYRQALGQGPEFLTYFNYEAQQDKSGLPNDRFSAERPEGSISTLTIQRTEQRDSAMYRCASSLGQQETQYFGPGTRLLVL.

Remarks on this clone: One end of the junction varies from germline; a read error may be responsible. CDR3 protein: CASSLAGADTQYF. In DNA, the CDR3 is TGTGCTAGCAGCTTAGCGGGGGCAGATACGCAGTATTTT. The chain recombines TRBV7-7 with TRBJ2-3, with 9 bases lining up with TRBD2. This CDR3 region has 13 residues. Germline V gene data show CDR1 as SSHAT and CDR2 as FNYEAQ (reference sequence).

The CDR3: CASSEPGAGSYEQYF. The CDR3 coding sequence is TGTGCCAGCAGCGAACCGGGAGCCGGGTCCTACGAGCAGTACTTC. V is TRBV6-5 and J is TRBJ2-7; D is perhaps TRBD2 (6 bases). V was shortened by 6 bases and J by 1 base, with 16 bases between the two germline ends. Germline values: CDR1 MNHEY, CDR2 SVGAGI. The CDR3 length is 15 residues.